The entry that follows covers one T cell receptor (beta chain) sequence. The entry originates in a study of blood T cell repertoires in COVID-19. Sequencing was performed with immunoSEQ multiplex PCR; in TCRdb, only in-frame clones are kept and a portion is missing. The data contain about 300,000 clones, around 86% of them singletons. The CDR3 runs to 12 residues. The V and J ends lost 6 bases and 2 bases respectively, with 11 bases between them. Germline V gives CDR1 SQVTM, CDR2 ANQGSEA. The chain employs TRBV29-1 and TRBJ2-7; weak D call: TRBD2 (6 bases). Sequenced: PBMCs or T cells enriched from blood (not recorded which). The sequence came from a young woman who had recovered from COVID-19. The DNA for the CDR3 is TGCAGCGTCTTAGCGGAGACCTACGAGCAGTACTTC. Amino acids: CSVLAETYEQYF.